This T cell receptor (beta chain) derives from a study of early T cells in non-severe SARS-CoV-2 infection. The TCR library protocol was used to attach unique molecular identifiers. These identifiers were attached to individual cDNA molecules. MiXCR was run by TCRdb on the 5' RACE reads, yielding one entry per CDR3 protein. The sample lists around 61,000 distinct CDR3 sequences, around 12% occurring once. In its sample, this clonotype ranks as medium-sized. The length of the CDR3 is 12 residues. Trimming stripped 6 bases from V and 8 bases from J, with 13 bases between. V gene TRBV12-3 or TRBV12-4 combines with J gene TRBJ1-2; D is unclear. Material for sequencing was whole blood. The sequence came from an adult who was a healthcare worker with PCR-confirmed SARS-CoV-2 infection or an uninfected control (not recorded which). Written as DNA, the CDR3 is TGTGCCAGCAGCCCTGGCCCCGGAGGCTACACCTTC. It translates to CASSPGPGGYTF.